The 9 T cell receptor beta chains presented below share a single source sample, sequenced in a study of regulatory T cells in long-lasting Graves disease. The time point denotes: newly diagnosed GD, antithyroid drugs for less than 3 months. Generation of the TCR library employed RNA extracted from PBMCs. Investigators prepared the TCR beta libraries by applying iRepertoire HTBI primers and Arm-PCR of CDR3 regions. Using its own MiXCR run on the multiplex PCR reads, TCRdb lists one record per CDR3 protein. The table includes fewer than 350,000 distinct CDR3 sequences, 18% detected once. The material was peripheral blood mononuclear cells (PBMCs), obtained at new diagnosis, from a patient treated with antithyroid drugs. The receptors here all came from a female donor with Graves disease.

For this clonotype: A far larger clone is a single base away, which makes a read error likely. The chain combines TRBV12-3 or TRBV12-4 with TRBJ2-1; D uncertain. The CDR3 has 12 amino acids. V lost 8 bases and J 10 bases, leaving 15 bases between the germline ends. The CDR3 loop reads CASSITLYEQFF. In DNA, the CDR3 is TGTGCCAGCTCGATTACCCTCTACGAGCAGTTCTTC.

This clonotype was recorded at least ten times. This rearrangement joins TRBV2 to TRBJ2-3, with TRBD2 identical over 10 bases. This CDR3 contains 14 residues. V dropped 5 bases and J dropped 5; count of bases not matched to a gene: 4. Per the germline V gene, CDR1 is SNHLY and CDR2 is FYNNEI. CDR3 nucleotides: TGTGCCAGCAGTCCAACTAGCGGGAAAGATACGCAGTATTTT. Encoded protein: CASSPTSGKDTQYF.

Many counts were recorded for this clonotype. V gene TRBV2 combines with J gene TRBJ2-3; D remains ambiguous. The CDR3 loop spans 13 amino acids. V gave up 5 bases and J gave up 0 bases, with 6 bases separating them. Per the germline V gene, CDR1 is SNHLY and CDR2 is FYNNEI. The CDR3 loop reads CASSRSSTDTQYF. For the CDR3, the DNA is TGTGCCAGCAGTAGATCTAGCACAGATACGCAGTATTTT.

This chain links TRBV14 with TRBJ1-1; D uncertain. Trimming took 1 base from V and 4 from J, leaving 4 bases between them. The CDR3 is made up of 12 amino acids. Germline CDR1 reads SGHDN; CDR2 reads FVKESK. CDR3 sequence: CASSQVSTEAFF. CDR3 in DNA: TGTGCCAGCAGCCAAGTCAGCACTGAAGCTTTCTTT. Looking up the rest from reference TRBV14 and TRBJ1-1 gives the full variable domain: EAGVTQFPSHSVIEKGQTVTLRCDPISGHDNLYWYRRVMGKEIKFLLHFVKESKQDESGMPNNRFLAERTGGTYSTLKVQPAELEDSGVYFCASSQVSTEAFFGQGTRLTVV.

This clonotype was seen repeatedly, ten times or more. The V gene is TRBV6-2 or TRBV6-3, the J gene TRBJ2-1; no clear D gene. From germline, CDR1 is MNHEY and CDR2 SVGEGT. This CDR3 is 12 amino acids long. Between the trimmed V and J ends, which lost 2 bases and 6 bases, there was a span of 5 bases. CDR3 region: CASSYLGNEQFF. CDR3 nucleotide sequence: TGTGCCAGCAGTTACCTGGGCAATGAGCAGTTCTTC.

Ten or more counts support this clonotype. Written as DNA, the CDR3 is TGTGCCAGCAGCCACCGAGCGGGGCCCCCCCAAGAGACCCAGTACTTC. Amino acid sequence: CASSHRAGPPQETQYF. The chain couples TRBV27 to TRBJ2-5; the match to TRBD2 covers 7 bases. V gave up 6 bases and J gave up 1 base; unmatched junction bases: 11. The CDR3 extends over 16 amino acids. Germline loops: CDR1 MNHEY, CDR2 SMNVEV (reference sequence).

There are a few counts of this clonotype. The CDR3 end shows no conserved phenylalanine or tryptophan, and so a read error is likely. The chain uses TRBV30 and TRBJ2-7; D ambiguous. CDR3 length: 12 amino acids. Per germline, CDR1 GTSNPN and CDR2 SVGIG (reference sequence). Trimming pared 4 bases from V and 2 bases from J, leaving 9 bases between. As DNA, the CDR3 is TGTGCCTGGAACCGCCAAGCCTACGAGCAGTACCTC. It codes for CAWNRQAYEQYL.

The chain recombines TRBV28 with TRBJ2-5; TRBD2 matches at 8 bases. Trimming cost V 10 bases and J 0 bases; bases outside gene matches: 7. This CDR3 comprises 14 residues. Germline loops: CDR1 MDHEN, CDR2 SYDVKM. DNA for the CDR3: TGTGCCACCTACAGCGGGAGCTACCAAGAGACCCAGTACTTC. Its translation: CATYSGSYQETQYF.

As for this clonotype: This likely reflects a read error, since a far larger clone is one base away. This rearrangement joins TRBV27 to TRBJ2-7; 10 nucleotides match TRBD2. Trimming at V came to 7 bases and at J to 7 bases, leaving 16 bases not matched to a gene. Germline CDR1 is MNHEY and CDR2 is SMNVEV (reference sequence). The CDR3 loop spans 16 amino acids. The CDR3 here is CASTVRAGGSYGEQYF. The CDR3 nucleotides are TGTGCCAGCACCGTCAGAGCGGGAGGGAGTTACGGTGAGCAGTACTTC.